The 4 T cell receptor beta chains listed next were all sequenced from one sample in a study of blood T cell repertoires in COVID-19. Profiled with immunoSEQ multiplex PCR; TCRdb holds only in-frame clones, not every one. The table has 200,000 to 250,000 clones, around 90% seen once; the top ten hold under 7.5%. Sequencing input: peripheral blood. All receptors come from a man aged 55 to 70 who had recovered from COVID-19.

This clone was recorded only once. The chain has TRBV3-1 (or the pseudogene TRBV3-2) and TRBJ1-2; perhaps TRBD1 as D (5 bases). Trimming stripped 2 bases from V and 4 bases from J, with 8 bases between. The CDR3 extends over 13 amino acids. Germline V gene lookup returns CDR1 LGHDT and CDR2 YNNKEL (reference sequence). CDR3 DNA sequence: TGTGCCAGCAGCCAACAGGGCCTCTATGGCTACACCTTC. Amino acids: CASSQQGLYGYTF.

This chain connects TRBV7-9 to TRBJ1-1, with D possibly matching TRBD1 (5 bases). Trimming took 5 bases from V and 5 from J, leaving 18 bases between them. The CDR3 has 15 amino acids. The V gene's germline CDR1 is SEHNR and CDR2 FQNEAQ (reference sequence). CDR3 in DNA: TGTGCCAGCAGCCCCGGGGGAGGGTGGCCGACTGAAGCTTTCTTT. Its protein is CASSPGGGWPTEAFF. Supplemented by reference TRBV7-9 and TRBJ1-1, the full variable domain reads DTGVSQNPRHKITKRGQNVTFRCDPISEHNRLYWYRQTLGQGPEFLTYFQNEAQLEKSRLLSDRFSAERPKGSFSTLEIQRTEQGDSAMYLCASSPGGGWPTEAFFGQGTRLTVV.

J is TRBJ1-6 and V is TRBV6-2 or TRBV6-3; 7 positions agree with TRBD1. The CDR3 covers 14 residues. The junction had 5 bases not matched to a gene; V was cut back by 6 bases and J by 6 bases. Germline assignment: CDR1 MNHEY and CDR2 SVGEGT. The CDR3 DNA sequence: TGTGCCAGCAGCAACAGGGGAGGTAATTCACCCCTCCACTTT. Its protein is CASSNRGGNSPLHF.

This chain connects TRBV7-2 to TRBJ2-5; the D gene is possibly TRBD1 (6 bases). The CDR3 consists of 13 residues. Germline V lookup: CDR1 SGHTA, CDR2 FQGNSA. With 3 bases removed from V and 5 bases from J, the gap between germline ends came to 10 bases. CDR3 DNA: TGTGCCAGCAGCTTGGCAAGGGGGGAGACCCAGTACTTC. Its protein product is CASSLARGETQYF.